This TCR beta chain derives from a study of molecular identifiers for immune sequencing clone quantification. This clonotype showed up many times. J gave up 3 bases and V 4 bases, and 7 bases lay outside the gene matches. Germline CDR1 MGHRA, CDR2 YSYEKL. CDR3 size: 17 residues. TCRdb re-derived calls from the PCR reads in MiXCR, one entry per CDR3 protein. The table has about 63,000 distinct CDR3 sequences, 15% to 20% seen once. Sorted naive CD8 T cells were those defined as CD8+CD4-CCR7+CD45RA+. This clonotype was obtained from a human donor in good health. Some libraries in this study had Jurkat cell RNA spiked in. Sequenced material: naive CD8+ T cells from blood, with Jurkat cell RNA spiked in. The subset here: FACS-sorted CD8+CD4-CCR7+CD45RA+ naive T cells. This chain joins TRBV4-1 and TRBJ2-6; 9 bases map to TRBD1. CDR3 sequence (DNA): TGCGCCAGCAGCCTAGGGACAGGGTTTGGTGGGGCCAACGTCCTGACTTTC. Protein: CASSLGTGFGGANVLTF.